This T cell receptor (beta chain) emerged from a study of shared clonotypes between healthy human individuals (dated by TCRdb to 2019 to 2021). Study-level background: The cohort included three men and a couple of women between 18 and 49 years of age. Different laboratories and diverse techniques were used to prepare libraries and sequence TCR repertoires, to increase sequencing depth and limit assay-specific biases. For each donor, CD4 naive and CD4 memory were each given three plates, CD8 naive was given two plates, and CD8 memory was given one plate. To estimate repertoire size and how much clonotypes are shared between individuals, the study performed deep sequencing of blood TCR repertoires from about 5 healthy adults. Between about 0.9 and 10 billion PBMCs per donor were obtained by leukapheresis.

The germline V gene (reference sequence) supplies CDR1 LNHDA and CDR2 SQIVND. From the cysteine through the phenylalanine, the CDR3 covers 17 amino acids. The DNA shown is the 51-base CDR3, in frame from base 1. V lost 5 bases and J lost 2 bases, and the count of bases not matched to a germline gene is 8. A remark on this clone: The target of this receptor is not known. No quality values exist for individual bases; no much larger clone is one base distant.

CD8 naive samples consisted of CD45RO-negative cells that were positively selected for CCR7, yielding a CD45RA+CCR7+ population without TemRA cells. Donors were healthy HIV-negative adults with no recently reported acute infections or vaccinations. Every donor was a Caucasian adult residing in Nashville, Tennessee, USA. Blood was collected by leukapheresis, and PBMCs were isolated by Ficoll-Histopaque density gradient centrifugation and then cryopreserved in liquid nitrogen vapor phase. Purity and quantity of every magnetically sorted T cell population were checked by analytical flow cytometry. Genomic DNA was isolated from every sorted fraction and measured by UV absorbance on a Nanodrop 2000c. TCR CDR3 regions were amplified from genomic DNA by multiplex PCR using the deep immunoSEQ assay. For each cell subset, the extracted genomic DNA was distributed evenly across all wells of several immunoSEQ 96-well plates, and each plate served as one replicate. For sorted subsets, approximately 190 ng genomic DNA, equal to about 30,000 T cell genomes, was loaded into each replicate PCR. Purified libraries were measured with a Qubit 3.0 fluorometer, size-checked on a Bioanalyzer 2100, and measured again with the KAPA Library Quantification kit. Each immunoSEQ 96-well plate was sequenced on its own single-read 150-cycle Illumina NextSeq 550 flow cell. On the authors' methods: Because only junctional sequences without quality scores were contained in the immunoSEQ output, filtering matching that applied to full-length reads could not be performed. To assign V/J genes and CDR3, sequences were annotated against IMGT germline references using PyIR, a Python wrapper for IgBLAST v1.9. Reads were filtered out if the reads had weak V/J assignments (E-value above 1e-6), no CDR3, stop codons, out-of-frame junctions, or ambiguous translated residues. A V3J clonotype was defined by an identical inferred V gene, J gene, and CDR3 amino acid sequence. Percentage overlap between repertoires was computed as shared unique clonotypes divided by the size of the smaller repertoire. Richness of each repertoire was evaluated using RTK rarefaction, the Chao1 estimator, and Recon v2.1 estimates of unobserved clonotypes. Generation probabilities were computed with OLGA for all TCRbeta clonotypes obtained by the gDNA method from a few donors. The clones in this table, taken by TCRdb from immuneACCESS, are in-frame only. Not every clone is retained; where verified, under half of the shortfall comes from an unresolved V gene, and the cause of the rest is unknown. For V, J and clone size, that table is used; D and trimming come from the DNA. The sample records roughly 2 million clones, roughly 94% of which are singletons. The ten largest clones capture 1.1% of the sample.

Results the study describes overall, beyond this receptor: Sampling was restricted to blood, and TCR repertoires in tissues likely differ from the TCR repertoires found in blood. Based on pairwise subsampling, the degree of clonotype sharing among donors was expected to be affected by sequencing depth. Rarefaction of sorted-subset datasets indicated incomplete sequencing despite the large sequencing depth. Across several donors, approximately 5% of naive CD4, around 3.5% of naive CD8, 2% to 2.5% of memory CD4, and approximately 0.4% of memory CD8 clonotypes were shared. Estimated clonotype richness was generally larger for naive than for memory subsets. Higher generation probabilities were observed for clonotypes shared by all four sorted-subset donors than for non-shared clonotypes. The genetic and exposure-history diversity represented was limited by the small number of donors.

The TCR originated in a man aged 18 to 30 in good health. The chain employs TRBV19 and TRBJ1-6, and TRBD1 matches 8 of the central bases. The sequenced sample was naive CD8+ T cells sorted from blood. In the paper's terms, the cell subset or site label means: CD45RA+CCR7+. The encoded CDR3 is CASSVRPGQAYNSPLHF. The nucleotide sequence is given as TGTGCCAGTAGTGTCCGACCGGGACAGGCCTATAATTCACCCCTCCACTTT.